These 11 T cell receptor beta chains share one sample of origin, sequenced in a study of early T cells in non-severe SARS-CoV-2 infection. MiXCR, applied by TCRdb to the 5' RACE reads, yields one record per CDR3 protein. The profile shows more than 90,000 distinct CDR3 sequences, more than 9.5% of them singletons. Sample: whole blood. The receptors were sampled from an adult who was a healthcare worker with PCR-confirmed SARS-CoV-2 infection or an uninfected control (not recorded which).

This clonotype was recorded at least ten times. The J gene is TRBJ2-1, the V gene TRBV3-1; weak D call: TRBD1 (6 bases). Germline assignment: CDR1 LGHDT and CDR2 YNNKEL (reference sequence). The CDR3 covers 15 residues. Between the trimmed V and J ends, which lost 6 bases and 4 bases, there was a span of 16 bases. CDR3 in DNA: TGTGCCAGCAGTCGGAACGGGGACATTTACAATGAGCAGTTCTTC. This encodes CASSRNGDIYNEQFF.

The chain employs TRBV2 and TRBJ2-5; D possibly uses TRBD1 or TRBD2 (5 bases each). Germline V gene lookup returns CDR1 SNHLY and CDR2 FYNNEI. V lost 8 bases and J lost 7, with 11 bases in between. The CDR3 is 11 amino acids. Here the CDR3 reads CASLGVGTQYF. DNA for the CDR3: TGTGCCAGCCTGGGGGTAGGGACCCAGTACTTC.

There are a few counts of this clonotype. The J gene is TRBJ1-1, the V gene TRBV18; D gene ambiguous. The germline CDR1 and CDR2 sequences are KGHSH and LQKENI. The V end was cut by 3 bases, the J end by 3 bases, with 8 bases between. The CDR3 is made up of 13 amino acids. The DNA for the CDR3 is TGTGCCAGCTCACCCCGCGGGGACACTGAAGCTTTCTTT. It specifies CASSPRGDTEAFF.

This clonotype was counted at least ten times. CDR3 nucleotide sequence: TGTGCCAGCAGCTTAGGCGCAGGGGCCGACAATCAGCCCCAGCATTTT. Residues: CASSLGAGADNQPQHF. The chain recombines TRBV7-9 with TRBJ1-5; D may be TRBD1 (6 bases). Germline values: CDR1 SEHNR, CDR2 FQNEAQ (reference sequence). The CDR3 extends over 16 amino acids. Trimming took 1 base from V and 3 from J, leaving 13 bases between them.

This clonotype was recorded a few times. The chain is built from TRBV7-2 and TRBJ2-1; tentatively, D is TRBD1 (5 bases). This CDR3 has 16 amino acids. Trimming left V 5 bases short and J 2 bases short, with 16 bases between. Germline V lookup: CDR1 SGHTA, CDR2 FQGNSA. The CDR3 here is CASSAFLGVTYNEQFF. CDR3 nucleotide sequence: TGTGCCAGCAGCGCTTTCTTAGGGGTTACCTACAATGAGCAGTTCTTC.

This clonotype was recorded many times. The V call is TRBV7-9, the J call TRBJ1-5; D remains ambiguous. This CDR3 has 12 amino acids. CDR1 and CDR2 (germline): SEHNR, FQNEAQ (reference sequence). V lost 2 bases to trimming and J lost 6 bases, with 5 bases between them. The chain's CDR3 is CASSLSAQPQHF. DNA of the CDR3: TGTGCCAGCAGCTTATCTGCTCAGCCCCAGCATTTT.

This chain joins TRBV5-1 and TRBJ1-4; D unclear. Germline values: CDR1 SGHRS, CDR2 YFSETQ. V lost 0 bases and J lost 7, with 13 bases in between. This CDR3 has 15 residues. CDR3 in amino acids: CASSLAGTLGEKLFF. The CDR3 DNA reads as TGCGCCAGCAGCTTGGCCGGAACTTTGGGTGAAAAACTGTTTTTT. Looking up the rest from reference TRBV5-1 and TRBJ1-4 gives the full variable domain: KAGVTQTPRYLIKTRGQQVTLSCSPISGHRSVSWYQQTPGQGLQFLFEYFSETQRNKGNFPGRFSGRQFSNSRSEMNVSTLELGDSALYLCASSLAGTLGEKLFFGSGTQLSVL.

This clonotype has a handful of counts. The V and J genes are TRBV5-1 and TRBJ2-3; D may be TRBD1 or TRBD2 (6 bases each). V was shortened by 0 bases and J by 4 bases, with 9 bases between the two germline ends. Germline V gene sequence: CDR1 SGHRS, CDR2 YFSETQ. The CDR3 runs to 14 residues. The CDR3 nucleotides are TGCGCCAGCAGCTTGGGGGGGGCGCCAGATACGCAGTATTTT. Protein sequence: CASSLGGAPDTQYF.

This clonotype was seen a handful of times. CDR3 residues: CASSVARQGRTGNTIYF. The CDR3 DNA reads TGTGCCAGCAGCGTAGCCCGACAGGGGCGGACTGGAAACACCATATATTTT. The chain is built from TRBV9 and TRBJ1-3; TRBD1 matches 8 bases. Germline V gene data show CDR1 as SGDLS and CDR2 as YYNGEE. J gave up 2 bases and V 0 bases, and 7 bases lay outside the gene matches. The CDR3 is 17 amino acids.

This clonotype was detected only a few times. The chain is built from TRBV7-2 and TRBJ1-1; 7 nucleotides match TRBD1. This CDR3 comprises 15 residues. The V gene end was trimmed by 5 bases and the J gene end by 5 bases; junction bases not matched to a gene: 11. Germline V gene data show CDR1 as SGHTA and CDR2 as FQGNSA. CDR3 DNA sequence: TGTGCCAGCAGCCCTAGGACAGGCCCGGGGACTGAAGCTTTCTTT. It encodes CASSPRTGPGTEAFF.

This clonotype occurred a few times. The V and J genes are TRBV18 and TRBJ2-3, with D unresolved. Germline CDR1 reads KGHSH; CDR2 reads LQKENI. V was trimmed by 3 bases and J by 2 bases, leaving 15 bases between them. This CDR3 is built from 16 residues. This CDR3 reads CASSPSAVMVTDTQYF. DNA for the CDR3: TGTGCCAGCTCACCTTCTGCGGTAATGGTCACAGATACGCAGTATTTT.